These T cell receptor beta chains were read from a single sample in a study of blood T cell repertoires in COVID-19. The data were produced by immunoSEQ multiplex PCR, yet TCRdb's version contains in-frame clones alone and is incomplete. The repertoire holds roughly 100,000 clones, around 80% seen once, with 15% in the top ten. The sequencing input was peripheral blood. The receptor set was obtained from a woman older than 75 with acute or convalescent COVID-19. CDR3s include the opening cysteine and the closing phenylalanine or tryptophan. D genes are given only for firm matches. Size tells how often a clone was seen (once, few, many) or the class of an expanded clone, and some rows leave it out.

j_gene: TRBJ2-1
v_gene: TRBV5-1
d_gene: TRBD2
abundance: few
CDR3aa: CASSNPSGSVEQFF
CDR3nt: TGCGCCAGCAGCAACCCTAGCGGGAGTGTTGAGCAGTTCTTC

j_gene: TRBJ2-5
v_gene: TRBV9
d_gene: TRBD2
abundance: .
CDR3aa: CASSVGLAGETQYF
CDR3nt: TGTGCCAGCAGCGTGGGACTAGCGGGAGAGACCCAGTACTTC

j_gene: TRBJ1-5
v_gene: TRBV4-2
d_gene: .
abundance: .
CDR3aa: CASSQDPLQPQHF
CDR3nt: TGTGCCAGCAGCCAAGATCCTTTGCAGCCCCAGCATTTT

j_gene: TRBJ1-4
v_gene: TRBV5-1
d_gene: TRBD1
abundance: .
CDR3aa: CASSLGGTGALANEKLFF
CDR3nt: TGCGCCAGCAGCTTGGGAGGGACAGGGGCCCTGGCTAATGAAAAACTGTTTTTT

j_gene: TRBJ2-2
v_gene: TRBV3-1/TRBV3-2
d_gene: .
abundance: .
CDR3aa: CASSPRLDTGELFF
CDR3nt: TGTGCCAGCAGCCCAAGACTAGACACCGGGGAGCTGTTTTTT

j_gene: TRBJ1-6
v_gene: TRBV27
d_gene: .
abundance: once
CDR3aa: CASSLNAGRGNSPLHF
CDR3nt: TGTGCCAGCAGTTTGAACGCCGGACGGGGAAATTCACCCCTCCACTTT

j_gene: TRBJ2-1
v_gene: TRBV7-9
d_gene: .
abundance: .
CDR3aa: CAISLGPSYNEQFF
CDR3nt: TGTGCCATTAGCCTGGGTCCCTCCTACAATGAGCAGTTCTTC

j_gene: TRBJ1-1
v_gene: TRBV5-5
d_gene: .
abundance: once
CDR3aa: CASSSWGRGTEAFF
CDR3nt: TGTGCCAGCAGCTCATGGGGGCGTGGGACTGAAGCTTTCTTT

j_gene: TRBJ2-5
v_gene: TRBV3-1/TRBV3-2
d_gene: .
abundance: .
CDR3aa: CASSQVVETQYF
CDR3nt: TGTGCCAGCAGCCAAGTAGTAGAGACCCAGTACTTC

j_gene: TRBJ1-5
v_gene: TRBV10-2
d_gene: TRBD1
abundance: few
CDR3aa: CASSEDRGIGQPQHF
CDR3nt: TGCGCCAGCAGTGAGGACAGGGGGATCGGCCAGCCCCAGCATTTT

j_gene: TRBJ1-1
v_gene: TRBV5-4
d_gene: .
abundance: .
CDR3aa: CASSYDSSTEAFF
CDR3nt: TGTGCCAGCAGCTATGACAGCTCCACTGAAGCTTTCTTT

j_gene: TRBJ1-1
v_gene: TRBV7-9
d_gene: .
abundance: .
CDR3aa: CASSSVGQGDTEAFF
CDR3nt: TGTGCCAGCAGCTCCGTGGGGCAGGGTGACACTGAAGCTTTCTTT

j_gene: TRBJ2-1
v_gene: TRBV5-1
d_gene: .
abundance: .
CDR3aa: CASSLLPGNEQFF
CDR3nt: TGCGCCAGCAGCCTACTCCCAGGTAATGAGCAGTTCTTC

j_gene: TRBJ1-2
v_gene: TRBV7-2
d_gene: .
abundance: .
CDR3aa: CASSTQLGSNYGYTF
CDR3nt: TGTGCCAGCAGCACTCAACTAGGCTCTAACTATGGCTACACCTTC

j_gene: TRBJ1-1
v_gene: TRBV5-6
d_gene: .
abundance: .
CDR3aa: CASSYRVGNTEAFF
CDR3nt: TGTGCCAGCAGCTACCGGGTAGGGAACACTGAAGCTTTCTTT

j_gene: TRBJ2-5
v_gene: TRBV4-1
d_gene: TRBD2
abundance: .
CDR3aa: CASSPGLAGRETQYF
CDR3nt: TGCGCCAGCAGCCCGGGACTAGCAGGTCGAGAGACCCAGTACTTC

j_gene: TRBJ1-3
v_gene: TRBV7-9
d_gene: .
abundance: .
CDR3aa: CASLTGGHHSGNTIYF
CDR3nt: TGTGCCAGCCTAACAGGTGGACACCACTCTGGAAACACCATATATTTT

j_gene: TRBJ2-1
v_gene: TRBV20-1
d_gene: .
abundance: once
CDR3aa: CSASGSFSSYNEQFF
CDR3nt: TGCAGTGCTAGTGGGTCCTTCAGCTCCTACAATGAGCAGTTCTTC

j_gene: TRBJ2-7
v_gene: TRBV6-1
d_gene: TRBD1
abundance: .
CDR3aa: CASSGYPGQVGYEQYF
CDR3nt: TGTGCCAGCAGTGGGTACCCGGGACAGGTAGGCTACGAGCAGTACTTC

j_gene: TRBJ2-3
v_gene: TRBV7-8
d_gene: TRBD2
abundance: .
CDR3aa: CASGLAGVADTQYF
CDR3nt: TGTGCCAGCGGATTAGCGGGAGTGGCAGATACGCAGTATTTT

j_gene: TRBJ2-7
v_gene: TRBV27
d_gene: .
abundance: .
CDR3aa: CASSFSGSYEQYF
CDR3nt: TGTGCCAGCAGCTTCAGCGGTTCCTACGAGCAGTACTTC

j_gene: TRBJ2-7
v_gene: TRBV2
d_gene: TRBD1
abundance: .
CDR3aa: CASSEGTGVYEQYF
CDR3nt: TGTGCCAGCAGTGAAGGGACAGGGGTATACGAGCAGTACTTC

j_gene: TRBJ1-3
v_gene: TRBV7-9
d_gene: .
abundance: once
CDR3aa: CASSLHSARSGNTIYF
CDR3nt: TGTGCCAGCAGCTTACACTCAGCGCGTTCTGGAAACACCATATATTTT

j_gene: TRBJ2-7
v_gene: TRBV6-5
d_gene: .
abundance: few
CDR3aa: CASSYSGRFHEQYF
CDR3nt: TGTGCCAGCAGTTACTCGGGGCGCTTCCACGAGCAGTACTTC

j_gene: TRBJ1-2
v_gene: TRBV7-9
d_gene: .
abundance: few
CDR3aa: CASSEDSVNYGYTF
CDR3nt: TGTGCCAGCAGCGAGGACAGCGTTAACTATGGCTACACCTTC

j_gene: TRBJ2-2
v_gene: TRBV7-2
d_gene: .
abundance: .
CDR3aa: CASSFEVTNTGELFF
CDR3nt: TGTGCCAGCAGCTTCGAGGTGACGAACACCGGGGAGCTGTTTTTT

j_gene: TRBJ2-1
v_gene: TRBV5-5
d_gene: TRBD1
abundance: .
CDR3aa: CASSFSQGAVEQFF
CDR3nt: TGTGCCAGCAGCTTCTCACAGGGGGCTGTTGAGCAGTTCTTC

j_gene: TRBJ1-5
v_gene: TRBV7-2
d_gene: TRBD1
abundance: .
CDR3aa: CASSVGTGDRAQHF
CDR3nt: TGTGCCAGCAGCGTAGGCACAGGGGATAGGGCCCAGCATTTT

j_gene: TRBJ2-7
v_gene: TRBV3-1/TRBV3-2
d_gene: .
abundance: .
CDR3aa: CASSQTSGIGNYEQYF
CDR3nt: TGTGCCAGCAGTCAAACTTCGGGGATCGGCAACTACGAGCAGTACTTC

j_gene: TRBJ2-3
v_gene: TRBV2
d_gene: TRBD2
abundance: few
CDR3aa: CASRRNLAEGTDTQYF
CDR3nt: TGTGCCAGCAGAAGGAACCTAGCGGAAGGCACAGATACGCAGTATTTT

j_gene: TRBJ1-5
v_gene: TRBV9
d_gene: .
abundance: .
CDR3aa: CASSVGEGMRPQHF
CDR3nt: TGTGCCAGCAGCGTAGGGGAGGGGATGCGGCCCCAGCATTTT

j_gene: TRBJ2-1
v_gene: TRBV6-4
d_gene: TRBD2
abundance: .
CDR3aa: CASSDGLAGGHEQFF
CDR3nt: TGTGCCAGCAGTGACGGTCTAGCGGGAGGACATGAGCAGTTCTTC

j_gene: TRBJ1-6
v_gene: TRBV2
d_gene: .
abundance: .
CDR3aa: CASGRDFLMSPLHF
CDR3nt: TGTGCCAGCGGTAGGGACTTCTTAATGTCACCCCTCCACTTT

j_gene: TRBJ2-1
v_gene: TRBV2
d_gene: .
abundance: .
CDR3aa: CASSDQTGNEQFF
CDR3nt: TGTGCCAGCAGTGATCAGACAGGCAATGAGCAGTTCTTC

j_gene: TRBJ1-2
v_gene: TRBV18
d_gene: .
abundance: .
CDR3aa: CASSPGGGIYGYTF
CDR3nt: TGTGCCAGCTCACCAGGGGGCGGAATCTATGGCTACACCTTC

j_gene: TRBJ2-3
v_gene: TRBV7-2
d_gene: TRBD2
abundance: .
CDR3aa: CASSSRTSGSIDTQYF
CDR3nt: TGTGCCAGCAGCTCTCGGACTAGCGGGAGTATCGATACGCAGTATTTT

j_gene: TRBJ1-2
v_gene: TRBV2
d_gene: TRBD1
abundance: few
CDR3aa: CASRPDRVYKNDGYTF
CDR3nt: TGTGCCAGCCGGCCCGACAGGGTTTATAAAAACGATGGCTACACCTTC

j_gene: TRBJ2-3
v_gene: TRBV5-4
d_gene: TRBD2
abundance: .
CDR3aa: CASSWGLAGWGDTQYF
CDR3nt: TGTGCCAGCAGCTGGGGACTAGCGGGATGGGGAGATACGCAGTATTTT

j_gene: TRBJ2-2
v_gene: TRBV3-1/TRBV3-2
d_gene: TRBD2
abundance: .
CDR3aa: CASSQVARGTSGTRVGELFF
CDR3nt: TGTGCCAGCAGCCAAGTAGCCAGAGGGACTAGCGGGACCCGTGTCGGGGAGCTGTTTTTT

j_gene: TRBJ1-5
v_gene: TRBV30
d_gene: .
abundance: few
CDR3aa: CAWSGEGSQPQHF
CDR3nt: TGTGCCTGGAGTGGGGAGGGGAGTCAGCCCCAGCATTTT

j_gene: TRBJ2-5
v_gene: TRBV7-2
d_gene: .
abundance: once
CDR3aa: CASSLTTVGGTQYF
CDR3nt: TGTGCCAGCAGCTTGACAACCGTCGGGGGGACCCAGTACTTC

j_gene: TRBJ2-7
v_gene: TRBV1
d_gene: .
abundance: .
CDR3aa: CTSSQDWEGTYEQYF
CDR3nt: TGCACCAGCAGCCAAGATTGGGAGGGAACTTACGAGCAGTACTTC

j_gene: TRBJ2-4
v_gene: TRBV29-1
d_gene: TRBD2
abundance: once
CDR3aa: CSVATSGREAKNIQYF
CDR3nt: TGCAGCGTTGCAACTAGCGGGAGAGAAGCCAAAAACATTCAGTACTTC

j_gene: TRBJ1-2
v_gene: TRBV10-3
d_gene: .
abundance: .
CDR3aa: CAISGSGDDYTF
CDR3nt: TGTGCCATCAGTGGATCCGGGGATGACTACACCTTC

j_gene: TRBJ1-4
v_gene: TRBV19
d_gene: .
abundance: .
CDR3aa: CASSIVGLRHEKLFF
CDR3nt: TGTGCCAGTAGTATAGTCGGGTTGCGGCATGAAAAACTGTTTTTT

j_gene: TRBJ2-5
v_gene: TRBV10-3
d_gene: .
abundance: .
CDR3aa: CAISDSTSEEETQYF
CDR3nt: TGTGCCATCAGTGATTCGACTAGTGAAGAAGAGACCCAGTACTTC

j_gene: TRBJ2-3
v_gene: TRBV7-2
d_gene: TRBD2
abundance: .
CDR3aa: CASSLGAGGLSSTDTQYF
CDR3nt: TGTGCCAGCAGCTTAGGAGCGGGAGGACTATCCAGCACAGATACGCAGTATTTT

j_gene: TRBJ2-3
v_gene: TRBV6-2/TRBV6-3
d_gene: TRBD2
abundance: .
CDR3aa: CASSYPRRLAGGFGADTQYF
CDR3nt: TGTGCCAGCAGTTACCCGAGGCGGCTAGCGGGAGGGTTCGGCGCAGATACGCAGTATTTT